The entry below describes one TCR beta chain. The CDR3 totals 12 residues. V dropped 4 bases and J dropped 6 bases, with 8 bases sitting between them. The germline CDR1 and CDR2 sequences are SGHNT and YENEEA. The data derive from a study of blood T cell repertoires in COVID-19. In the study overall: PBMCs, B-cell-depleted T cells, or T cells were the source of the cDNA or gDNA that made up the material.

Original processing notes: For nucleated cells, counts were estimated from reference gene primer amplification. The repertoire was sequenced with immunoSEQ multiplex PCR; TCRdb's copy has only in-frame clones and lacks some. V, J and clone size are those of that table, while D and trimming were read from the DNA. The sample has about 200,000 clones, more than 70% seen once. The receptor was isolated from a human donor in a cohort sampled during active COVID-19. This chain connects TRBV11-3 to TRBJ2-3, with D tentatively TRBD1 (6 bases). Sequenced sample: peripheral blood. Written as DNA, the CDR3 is TGTGCCAGCAGCTCTCAGGGGGATACGCAGTATTTT. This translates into CASSSQGDTQYF. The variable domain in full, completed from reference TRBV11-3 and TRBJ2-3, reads EAGVVQSPRYKIIEKKQPVAFWCNPISGHNTLYWYLQNLGQGPELLIRYENEEAVDDSQLPKDRFSAERLKGVDSTLKIQPAELGDSAVYLCASSSQGDTQYFGPGTRLTVL.